This record looks at one TCR beta chain sequence and its context. Its antigen is unknown. This specimen belongs to a study of siplizumab effects on memory and regulatory T cells. The assay covered some 10^5 TCR templates per sample. Clones were sequenced by immunoSEQ multiplex PCR, and TCRdb holds only the in-frame ones, with some missing. The repertoire holds some 100,000 clones, with about 91% as singletons. Trimming left V 6 bases short and J 7 bases short, with 15 bases between. The CDR3 spans 13 residues. Germline V lookup: CDR1 WSHSY, CDR2 SAAADI. Findings and limits, study-wide: Contribution to the alloresponse seemed major for naive T cells, which also seemed more diverse than memory cells. Whether the proliferating Tregs (from siplizumab cultures) were suppressive was not confirmed. Siplizumab produced a significant reduction in alloreactive sequences that were traceable to unstimulated CD4+ memory cells.

The receptor was isolated from a human donor in good health. Sequencing was done on a sample of Tregs sorted from blood. The chain carries TRBV10-2 and TRBJ1-2; the D gene is possibly TRBD1 (5 bases). The CDR3 bases are TGCGCCAGCAGACAAATCGGAGGGGTTGGCTACACCTTC. Amino acids: CASRQIGGVGYTF.